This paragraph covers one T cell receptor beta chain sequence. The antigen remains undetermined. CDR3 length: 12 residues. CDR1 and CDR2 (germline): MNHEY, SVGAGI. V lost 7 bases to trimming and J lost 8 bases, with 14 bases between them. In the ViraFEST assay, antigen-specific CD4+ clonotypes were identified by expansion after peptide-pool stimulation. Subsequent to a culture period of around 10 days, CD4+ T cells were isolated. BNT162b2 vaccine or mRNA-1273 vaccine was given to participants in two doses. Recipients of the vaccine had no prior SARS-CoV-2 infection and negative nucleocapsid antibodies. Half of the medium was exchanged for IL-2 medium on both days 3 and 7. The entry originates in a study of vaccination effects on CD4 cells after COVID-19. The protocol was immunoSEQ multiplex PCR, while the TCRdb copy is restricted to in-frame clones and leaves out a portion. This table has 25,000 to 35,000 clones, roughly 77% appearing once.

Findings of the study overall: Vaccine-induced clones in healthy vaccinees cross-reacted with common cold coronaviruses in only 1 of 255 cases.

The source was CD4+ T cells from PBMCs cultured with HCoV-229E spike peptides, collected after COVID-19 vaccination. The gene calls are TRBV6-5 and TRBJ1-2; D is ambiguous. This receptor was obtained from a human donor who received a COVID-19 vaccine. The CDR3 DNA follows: TGTGCCAGCAACGGCCTTGGATGGGGCTACACCTTC. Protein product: CASNGLGWGYTF.